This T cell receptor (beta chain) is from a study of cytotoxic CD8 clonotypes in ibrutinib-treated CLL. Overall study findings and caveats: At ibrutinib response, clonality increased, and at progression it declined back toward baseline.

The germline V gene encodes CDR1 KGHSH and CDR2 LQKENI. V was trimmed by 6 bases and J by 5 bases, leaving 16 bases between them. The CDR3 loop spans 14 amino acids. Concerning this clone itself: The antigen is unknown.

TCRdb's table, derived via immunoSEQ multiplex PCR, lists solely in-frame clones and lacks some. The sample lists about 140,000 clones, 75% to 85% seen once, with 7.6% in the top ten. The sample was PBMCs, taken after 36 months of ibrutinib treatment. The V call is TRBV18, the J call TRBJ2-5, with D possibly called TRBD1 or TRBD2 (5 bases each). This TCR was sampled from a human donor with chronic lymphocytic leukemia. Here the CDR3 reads CASSPSVGVETQYF. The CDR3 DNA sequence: TGTGCCAGCTCCCCGTCGGTGGGGGTGGAGACCCAGTACTTC.